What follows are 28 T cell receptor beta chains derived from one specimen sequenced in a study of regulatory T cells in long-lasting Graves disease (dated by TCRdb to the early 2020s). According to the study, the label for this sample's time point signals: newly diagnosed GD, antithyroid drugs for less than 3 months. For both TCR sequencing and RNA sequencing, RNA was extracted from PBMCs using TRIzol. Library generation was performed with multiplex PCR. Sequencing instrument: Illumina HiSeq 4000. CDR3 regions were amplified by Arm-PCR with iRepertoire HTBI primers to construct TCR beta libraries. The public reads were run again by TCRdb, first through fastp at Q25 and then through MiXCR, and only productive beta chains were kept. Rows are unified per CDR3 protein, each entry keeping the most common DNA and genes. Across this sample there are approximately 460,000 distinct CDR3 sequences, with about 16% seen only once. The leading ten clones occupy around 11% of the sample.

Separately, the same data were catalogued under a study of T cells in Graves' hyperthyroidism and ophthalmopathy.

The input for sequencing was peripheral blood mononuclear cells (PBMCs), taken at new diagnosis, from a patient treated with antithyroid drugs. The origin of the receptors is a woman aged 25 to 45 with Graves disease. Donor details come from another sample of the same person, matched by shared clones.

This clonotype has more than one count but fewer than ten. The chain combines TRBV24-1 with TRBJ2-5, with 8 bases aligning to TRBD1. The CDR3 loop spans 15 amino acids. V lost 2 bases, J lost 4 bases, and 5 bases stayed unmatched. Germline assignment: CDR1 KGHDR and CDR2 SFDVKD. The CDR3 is CATSDSGQGGETQYF. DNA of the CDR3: TGTGCCACCAGTGATTCCGGACAGGGCGGAGAGACCCAGTACTTC.

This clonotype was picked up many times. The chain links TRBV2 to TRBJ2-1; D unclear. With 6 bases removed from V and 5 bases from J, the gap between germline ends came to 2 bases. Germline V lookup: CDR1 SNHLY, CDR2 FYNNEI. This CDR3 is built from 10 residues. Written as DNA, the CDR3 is TGTGCCAGCAGAGACAATGAGCAGTTCTTC. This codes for CASRDNEQFF.

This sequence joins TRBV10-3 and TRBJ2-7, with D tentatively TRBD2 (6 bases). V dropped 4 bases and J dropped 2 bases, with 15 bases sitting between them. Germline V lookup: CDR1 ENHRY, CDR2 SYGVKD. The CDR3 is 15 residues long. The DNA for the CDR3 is TGTGCCATCAGTGGCGAGAGACTAGTCGCCTACGAGCAGTACTTC. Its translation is CAISGERLVAYEQYF.

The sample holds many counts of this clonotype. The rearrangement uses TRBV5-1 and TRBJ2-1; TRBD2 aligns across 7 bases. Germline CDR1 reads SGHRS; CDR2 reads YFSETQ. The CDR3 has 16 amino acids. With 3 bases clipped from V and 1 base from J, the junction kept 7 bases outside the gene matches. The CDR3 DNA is TGCGCCAGCAGCTCTCTAGCGGCAGATTCCTACAATGAGCAGTTCTTC. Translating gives CASSSLAADSYNEQFF.

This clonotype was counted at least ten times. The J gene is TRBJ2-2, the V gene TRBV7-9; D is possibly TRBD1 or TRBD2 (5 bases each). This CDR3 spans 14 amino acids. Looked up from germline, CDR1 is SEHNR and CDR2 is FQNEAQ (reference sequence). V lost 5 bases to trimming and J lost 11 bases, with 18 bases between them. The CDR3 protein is CASSPGTVGGELFF. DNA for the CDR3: TGTGCCAGCAGCCCCGGGACCGTAGGTGGTGAGCTGTTTTTT.

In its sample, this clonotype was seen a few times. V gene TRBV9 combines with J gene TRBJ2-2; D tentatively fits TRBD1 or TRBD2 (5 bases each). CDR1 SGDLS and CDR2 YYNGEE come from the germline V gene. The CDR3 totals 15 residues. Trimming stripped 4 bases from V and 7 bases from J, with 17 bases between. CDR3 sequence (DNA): TGTGCCAGCAGCCCCCGGGACCCTCGGAGCGGGGAGCTGTTTTTT. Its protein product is CASSPRDPRSGELFF.

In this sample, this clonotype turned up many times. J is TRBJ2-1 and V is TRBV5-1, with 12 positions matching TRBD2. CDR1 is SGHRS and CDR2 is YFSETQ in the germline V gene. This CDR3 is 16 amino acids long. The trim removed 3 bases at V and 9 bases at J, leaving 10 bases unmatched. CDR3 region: CASSSLLAGGRGEQFF. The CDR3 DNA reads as TGCGCCAGCAGCTCGCTCCTAGCGGGAGGGCGAGGTGAGCAGTTCTTC. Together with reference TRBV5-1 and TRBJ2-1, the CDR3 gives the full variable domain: KAGVTQTPRYLIKTRGQQVTLSCSPISGHRSVSWYQQTPGQGLQFLFEYFSETQRNKGNFPGRFSGRQFSNSRSEMNVSTLELGDSALYLCASSSLLAGGRGEQFFGPGTRLTVL.

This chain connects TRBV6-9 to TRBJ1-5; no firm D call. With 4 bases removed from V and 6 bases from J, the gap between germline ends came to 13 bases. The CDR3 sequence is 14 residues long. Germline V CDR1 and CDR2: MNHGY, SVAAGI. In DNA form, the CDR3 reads TGTGCCAGCAGTTCGCGACACTGGGCTCAGCCCCAGCATTTT. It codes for CASSSRHWAQPQHF.

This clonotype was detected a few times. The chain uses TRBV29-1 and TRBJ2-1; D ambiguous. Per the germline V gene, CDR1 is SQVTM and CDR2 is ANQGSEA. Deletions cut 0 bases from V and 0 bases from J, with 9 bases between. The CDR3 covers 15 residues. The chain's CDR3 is CSVEDEAYSYNEQFF. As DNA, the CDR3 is TGCAGCGTTGAAGATGAAGCGTACTCCTACAATGAGCAGTTCTTC.

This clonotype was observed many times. DNA for the CDR3: TGTGCCAGCAGCCCAACTAGGGGGGCGATAGATACGCAGTATTTT. Translating gives CASSPTRGAIDTQYF. J is TRBJ2-3 and V is TRBV7-2; D assignment may be TRBD1 or TRBD2 (6 bases each). The CDR3 is 15 residues long. Germline V lookup: CDR1 SGHTA, CDR2 FQGNSA. Trimming shortened V by 5 bases and J by 5 bases, and 17 bases separated the two germline ends.

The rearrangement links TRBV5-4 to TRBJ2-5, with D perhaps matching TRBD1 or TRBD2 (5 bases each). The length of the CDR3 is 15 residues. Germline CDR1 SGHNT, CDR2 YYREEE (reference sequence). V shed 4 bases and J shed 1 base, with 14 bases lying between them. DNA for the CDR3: TGTGCCAGCAGCCAGGCCCAGAGGGGCCAAGAGACCCAGTACTTC. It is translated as CASSQAQRGQETQYF.

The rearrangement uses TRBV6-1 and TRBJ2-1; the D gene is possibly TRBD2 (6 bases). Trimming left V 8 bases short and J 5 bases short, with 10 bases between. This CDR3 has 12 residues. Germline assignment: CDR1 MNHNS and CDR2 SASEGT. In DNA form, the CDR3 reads TGTGCCAGCGTTGGAGGGCACAATGAGCAGTTCTTC. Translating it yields CASVGGHNEQFF.

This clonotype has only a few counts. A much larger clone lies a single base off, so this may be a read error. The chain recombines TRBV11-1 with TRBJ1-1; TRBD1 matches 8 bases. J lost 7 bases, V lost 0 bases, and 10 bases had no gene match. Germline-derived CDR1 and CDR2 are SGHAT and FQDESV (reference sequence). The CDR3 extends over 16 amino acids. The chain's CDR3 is CASSLAGQVPKDEAFF. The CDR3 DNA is TGTGCCAGCAGCTTAGCGGGACAGGTGCCAAAGGATGAAGCTTTCTTT.

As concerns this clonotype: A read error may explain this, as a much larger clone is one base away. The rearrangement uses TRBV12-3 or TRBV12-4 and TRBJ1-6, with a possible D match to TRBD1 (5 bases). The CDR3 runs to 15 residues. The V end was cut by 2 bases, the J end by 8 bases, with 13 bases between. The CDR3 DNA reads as TGTGCCAGCAGTTTAATGGGACTCTTAGATTCACCCCTCCACTTT. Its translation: CASSLMGLLDSPLHF.

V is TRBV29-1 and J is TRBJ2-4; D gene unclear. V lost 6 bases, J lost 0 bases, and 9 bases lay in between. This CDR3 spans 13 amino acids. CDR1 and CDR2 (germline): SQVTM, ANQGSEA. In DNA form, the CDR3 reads TGCAGCGTACCGGACCGAGCCAAAAACATTCAGTACTTC. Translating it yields CSVPDRAKNIQYF.

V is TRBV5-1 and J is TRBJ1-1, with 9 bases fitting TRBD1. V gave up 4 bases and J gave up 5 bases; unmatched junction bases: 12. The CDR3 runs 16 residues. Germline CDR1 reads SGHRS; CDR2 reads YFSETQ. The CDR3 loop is CASSGGTGLIGTEAFF. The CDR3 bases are TGCGCCAGCAGCGGCGGGACAGGGCTGATCGGGACTGAAGCTTTCTTT.

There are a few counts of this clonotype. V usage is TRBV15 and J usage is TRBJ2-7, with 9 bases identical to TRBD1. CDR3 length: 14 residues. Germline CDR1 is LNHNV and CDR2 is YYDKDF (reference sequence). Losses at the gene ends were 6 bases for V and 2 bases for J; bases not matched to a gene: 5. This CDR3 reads CATSTRQGAYEQYF. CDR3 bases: TGTGCCACCAGTACCAGACAGGGGGCCTACGAGCAGTACTTC. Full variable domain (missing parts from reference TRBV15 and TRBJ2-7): DAMVIQNPRYQVTQFGKPVTLSCSQTLNHNVMYWYQQKSSQAPKLLFHYYDKDFNNEADTPDNFQSRRPNTSFCFLDIRSPGLGDTAMYLCATSTRQGAYEQYFGPGTRLTVT.

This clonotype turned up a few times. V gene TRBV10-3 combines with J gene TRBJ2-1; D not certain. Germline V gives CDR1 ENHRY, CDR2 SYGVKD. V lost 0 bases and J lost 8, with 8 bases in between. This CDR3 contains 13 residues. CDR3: CAISESVLHEQFF. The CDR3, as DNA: TGTGCCATCAGTGAGTCAGTCTTACATGAGCAGTTCTTC.

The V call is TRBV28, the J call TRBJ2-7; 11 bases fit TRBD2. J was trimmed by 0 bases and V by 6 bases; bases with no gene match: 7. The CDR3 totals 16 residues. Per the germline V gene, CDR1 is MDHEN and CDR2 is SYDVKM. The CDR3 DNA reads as TGTGCCAGCAGGGGGACTAGCGGAGCCCACTCCTACGAGCAGTACTTC. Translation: CASRGTSGAHSYEQYF.

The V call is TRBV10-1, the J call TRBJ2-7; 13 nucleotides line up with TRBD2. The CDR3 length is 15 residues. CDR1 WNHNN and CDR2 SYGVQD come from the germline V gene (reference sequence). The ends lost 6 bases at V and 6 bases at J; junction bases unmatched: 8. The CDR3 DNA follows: TGCGCCAGCAGCGACCCGGGACTAGCGGGATCCGAGCAGTACTTC. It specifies CASSDPGLAGSEQYF.

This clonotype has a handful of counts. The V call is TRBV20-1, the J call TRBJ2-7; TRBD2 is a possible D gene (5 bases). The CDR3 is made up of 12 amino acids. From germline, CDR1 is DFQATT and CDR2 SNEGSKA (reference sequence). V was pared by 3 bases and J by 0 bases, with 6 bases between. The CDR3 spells CSARTTSYEQYF. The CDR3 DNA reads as TGCAGTGCTAGGACTACCTCCTACGAGCAGTACTTC.

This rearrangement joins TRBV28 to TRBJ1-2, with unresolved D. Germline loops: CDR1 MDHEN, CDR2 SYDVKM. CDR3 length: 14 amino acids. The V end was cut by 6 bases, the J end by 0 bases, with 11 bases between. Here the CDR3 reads CASSLALANYGYTF. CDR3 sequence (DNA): TGTGCCAGCAGCTTAGCTCTGGCTAACTATGGCTACACCTTC.

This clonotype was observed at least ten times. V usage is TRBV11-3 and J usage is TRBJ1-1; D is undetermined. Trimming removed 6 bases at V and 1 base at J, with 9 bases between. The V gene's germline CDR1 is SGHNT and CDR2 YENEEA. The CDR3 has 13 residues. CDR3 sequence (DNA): TGTGCCAGCAGAAAACACGAGAACACTGAAGCTTTCTTT. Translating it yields CASRKHENTEAFF.

CDR3 coding DNA: TGTGCCAGTGGGACTATCTACAATGAGCAGTTCTTC. Protein: CASGTIYNEQFF. The chain uses TRBV10-3 and TRBJ2-1, with 7 bases fitting TRBD2. The CDR3 spans 12 residues. The trim removed 10 bases at V and 3 bases at J, leaving 3 bases unmatched. Per the germline V gene, CDR1 is ENHRY and CDR2 is SYGVKD.

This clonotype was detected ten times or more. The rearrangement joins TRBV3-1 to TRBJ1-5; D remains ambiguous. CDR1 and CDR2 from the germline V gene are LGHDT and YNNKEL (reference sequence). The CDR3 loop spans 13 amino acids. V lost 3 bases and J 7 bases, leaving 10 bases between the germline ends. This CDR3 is CASSQKGYQPQHF. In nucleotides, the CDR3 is TGTGCCAGCAGCCAGAAGGGATACCAGCCCCAGCATTTT.

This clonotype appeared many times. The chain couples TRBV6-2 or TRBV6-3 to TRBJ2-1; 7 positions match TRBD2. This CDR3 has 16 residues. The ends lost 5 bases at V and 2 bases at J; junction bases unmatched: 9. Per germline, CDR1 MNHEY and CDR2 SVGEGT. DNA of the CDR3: TGTGCCAGCAGTGGGGGGGAGAGCGGGACCTACAATGAGCAGTTCTTC. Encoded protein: CASSGGESGTYNEQFF.

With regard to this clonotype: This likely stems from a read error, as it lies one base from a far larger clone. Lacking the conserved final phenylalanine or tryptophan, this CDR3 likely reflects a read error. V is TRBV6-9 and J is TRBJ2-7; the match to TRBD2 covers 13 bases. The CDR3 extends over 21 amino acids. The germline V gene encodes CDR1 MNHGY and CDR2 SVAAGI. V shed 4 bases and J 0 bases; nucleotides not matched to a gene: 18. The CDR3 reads CASSSPTGTGGLAGSSYEQYL. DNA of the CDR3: TGTGCCAGCAGTTCGCCTACCGGGACAGGGGGACTAGCGGGAAGCTCCTACGAGCAGTACCTC.

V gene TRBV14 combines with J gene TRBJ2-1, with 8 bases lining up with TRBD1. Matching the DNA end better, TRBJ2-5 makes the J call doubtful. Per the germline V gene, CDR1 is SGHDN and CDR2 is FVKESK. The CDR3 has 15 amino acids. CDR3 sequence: CASSHLGQEKETQYF. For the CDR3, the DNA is TGTGCCAGCAGCCATTTGGGACAGGAAAAAGAGACCCAGTACTTC.